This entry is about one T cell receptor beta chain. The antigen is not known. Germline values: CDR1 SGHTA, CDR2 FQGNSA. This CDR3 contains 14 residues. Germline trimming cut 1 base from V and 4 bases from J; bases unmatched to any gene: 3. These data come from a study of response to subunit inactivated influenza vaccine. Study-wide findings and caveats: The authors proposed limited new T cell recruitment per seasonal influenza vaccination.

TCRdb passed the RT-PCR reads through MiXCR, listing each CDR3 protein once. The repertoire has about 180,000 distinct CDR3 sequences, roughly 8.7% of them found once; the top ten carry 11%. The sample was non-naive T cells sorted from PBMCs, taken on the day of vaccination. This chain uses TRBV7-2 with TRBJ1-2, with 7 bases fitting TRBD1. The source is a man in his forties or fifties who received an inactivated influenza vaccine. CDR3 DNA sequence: TGTGCCAGCAGCTTAGGGGACAGTACCTATGGCTACACCTTC. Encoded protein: CASSLGDSTYGYTF.